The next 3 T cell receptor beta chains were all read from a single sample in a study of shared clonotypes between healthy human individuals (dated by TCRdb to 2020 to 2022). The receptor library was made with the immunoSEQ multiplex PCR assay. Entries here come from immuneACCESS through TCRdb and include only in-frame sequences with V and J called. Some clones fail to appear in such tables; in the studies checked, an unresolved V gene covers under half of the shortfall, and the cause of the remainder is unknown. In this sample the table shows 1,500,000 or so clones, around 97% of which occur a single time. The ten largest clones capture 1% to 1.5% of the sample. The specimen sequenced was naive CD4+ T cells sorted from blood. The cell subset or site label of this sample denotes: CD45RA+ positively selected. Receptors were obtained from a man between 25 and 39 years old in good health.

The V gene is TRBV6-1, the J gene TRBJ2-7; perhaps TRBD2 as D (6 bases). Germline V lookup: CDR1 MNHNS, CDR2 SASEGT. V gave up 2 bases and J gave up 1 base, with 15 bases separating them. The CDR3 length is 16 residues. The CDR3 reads CASSEQAAGQSYEQYF. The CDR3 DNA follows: TGTGCCAGCAGTGAACAAGCAGCGGGCCAATCCTACGAGCAGTACTTC.

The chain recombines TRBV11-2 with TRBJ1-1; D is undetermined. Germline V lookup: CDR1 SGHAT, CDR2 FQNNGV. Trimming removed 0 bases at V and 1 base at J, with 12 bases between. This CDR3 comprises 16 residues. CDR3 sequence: CASSLDPHVGNTEAFF. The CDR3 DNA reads TGTGCCAGCAGCTTAGATCCTCACGTCGGGAACACTGAAGCTTTCTTT.

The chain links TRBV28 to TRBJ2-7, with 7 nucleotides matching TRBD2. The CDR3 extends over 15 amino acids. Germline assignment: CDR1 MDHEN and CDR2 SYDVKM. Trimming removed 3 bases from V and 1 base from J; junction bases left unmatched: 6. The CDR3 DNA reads TGTGCCAGCAGTTTTCCAGGACTAGTTTCCTACGAGCAGTACTTC. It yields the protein CASSFPGLVSYEQYF.